These 18 T cell receptor beta chains were all obtained from the same sample, sequenced in a study of cytomegalovirus exposure and HLA in healthy donors. 13 Jbeta primers and 60 Vbeta primers were used for the PCR. TCRdb's table, derived via immunoSEQ multiplex PCR, lists solely in-frame clones and lacks some. The repertoire consists of 95,000 to 110,000 clones, with around three quarters occurring once and the leading ten covering under 5%. Sequencing input: PBMCs. These receptors all stem from a male donor in good health and CMV-seronegative.

This sequence joins TRBV5-6 and TRBJ1-2; unclear D gene. Trimming stripped 0 bases from V and 8 bases from J, with 8 bases between. Germline assignment: CDR1 SGHDT and CDR2 YYEEEE. The CDR3 has 12 amino acids. In DNA form, the CDR3 reads TGTGCCAGCAGCTTGGCGACTAGAGGCTACACCTTC. This sequence encodes CASSLATRGYTF.

This rearrangement joins TRBV19 to TRBJ1-3; D gene uncertain. The V end lost 0 bases, the J end lost 1 base, and 7 bases lay between the germline ends. Germline CDR1 is LNHDA and CDR2 is SQIVND (reference sequence). The CDR3 is made up of 15 amino acids. The CDR3 loop reads CASSIDRASGNTIYF. The CDR3 bases are TGTGCCAGTAGTATAGATCGAGCTTCTGGAAACACCATATATTTT. The entire variable domain, with the rest obtained from reference TRBV19 and TRBJ1-3, is as follows: DGGITQSPKYLFRKEGQNVTLSCEQNLNHDAMYWYRQDPGQGLRLIYYSQIVNDFQKGDIAEGYSVSREKKESFPLTVTSAQKNPTAFYLCASSIDRASGNTIYFGEGSWLTVV.

The count of this clone is one. The chain carries TRBV7-2 and TRBJ2-3, with D possibly being TRBD2 (6 bases). The CDR3 spans 16 residues. The V gene's germline CDR1 is SGHTA and CDR2 FQGNSA. V gave up 3 bases and J gave up 1 base, with 14 bases separating them. The CDR3 coding sequence is TGTGCCAGCAGCTTGGGTAGGGCGGGACGCACAGATACGCAGTATTTT. Translating it yields CASSLGRAGRTDTQYF.

The V call is TRBV5-1, the J call TRBJ1-1, with TRBD1 matching 10 bases. Germline V gene sequence: CDR1 SGHRS, CDR2 YFSETQ. With V trimmed by 4 bases and J by 5 bases, 8 bases remained unmatched. The CDR3 has 15 amino acids. CDR3 sequence (DNA): TGCGCCAGCAGCCCCTCCGACAGGGGGCGTACTGAAGCTTTCTTT. It translates to CASSPSDRGRTEAFF.

DNA for the CDR3: TGTGCCTGGAGTGTGACAGGGGGGAACACCGGGGAGCTGTTTTTT. This encodes CAWSVTGGNTGELFF. V is TRBV30 and J is TRBJ2-2; 9 nucleotides align to TRBD1. The CDR3 has 15 amino acids. The J segment lost 1 base and the V segment lost 0 bases, leaving 0 bases of the junction unmatched. Germline CDR1 reads GTSNPN; CDR2 reads SVGIG (reference sequence).

V and J are TRBV7-8 and TRBJ2-1, with 9 bases fitting TRBD1. Trimming at V came to 5 bases and at J to 8 bases, leaving 13 bases not matched to a gene. The CDR3 runs 16 residues. CDR1 and CDR2 from the germline V gene are SGHVS and FQNEAQ. The CDR3 DNA reads TGTGCCAGCAGCCTCTTCTCTACAGGGGGCCACGATGAGCAGTTCTTC. This sequence encodes CASSLFSTGGHDEQFF.

The chain couples TRBV6-4 to TRBJ2-3, with 8 bases matching TRBD1. Germline V CDR1 and CDR2: MRHNA, SNTAGT. The V and J ends lost 4 bases and 7 bases, in that order; junction bases with no gene match: 10. This CDR3 region has 15 residues. CDR3 region: CASSVQGEKENTQYF. DNA of the CDR3: TGTGCCAGCAGTGTACAGGGGGAAAAAGAAAATACGCAGTATTTT.

J is TRBJ1-1 and V is TRBV25-1; 9 nucleotides match TRBD1. The germline V gene encodes CDR1 MGHDK and CDR2 SYGVNS. The CDR3 loop spans 16 amino acids. J was trimmed by 2 bases and V by 5 bases; bases with no gene match: 9. The CDR3 protein is CASSPGTGIPNTEAFF. The CDR3 DNA follows: TGTGCCAGCAGTCCCGGGACAGGGATCCCAAACACTGAAGCTTTCTTT. Full variable domain (outside the CDR3, taken from reference TRBV25-1 and TRBJ1-1): EADIYQTPRYLVIGTGKKITLECSQTMGHDKMYWYQQDPGMELHLIHYSYGVNSTEKGDLSSESTVSRIRTEHFPLTLESARPSHTSQYLCASSPGTGIPNTEAFFGQGTRLTVV.

This clone was counted a single time. CDR3 region: CASSLGQGSEKLFF. CDR3 DNA: TGTGCCAGCAGCTTGGGACAGGGGAGTGAAAAACTGTTTTTT. The rearrangement links TRBV11-2 to TRBJ1-4; 10 bases agree with TRBD1. The CDR3 runs to 14 residues. CDR1 is SGHAT and CDR2 is FQNNGV in the germline V gene. Unmatched junction bases numbered 2, after V lost 3 bases and J lost 7 bases.

The CDR3 reads CAWSWWATTPLSYTF. CDR3 nucleotide sequence: TGTGCCTGGAGCTGGTGGGCCACGACCCCTTTGAGCTACACCTTC. This chain links TRBV30 with TRBJ1-2, with D unresolved. This CDR3 comprises 15 residues. The V and J ends lost 3 bases and 9 bases respectively, with 23 bases between them. CDR1 GTSNPN and CDR2 SVGIG come from the germline V gene (reference sequence).

The chain couples TRBV19 to TRBJ2-7; TRBD2 agrees at 8 bases. CDR1 LNHDA and CDR2 SQIVND come from the germline V gene (reference sequence). The CDR3 runs to 14 residues. Germline trimming cut 4 bases from V and 7 bases from J; bases unmatched to any gene: 9. The CDR3 DNA reads TGTGCCAGTAGTAGGGCAAGCGGGAGTGAGGAGCAGTACTTC. Translation gives CASSRASGSEEQYF.

The rearrangement links TRBV27 to TRBJ2-7; 11 bases agree with TRBD1. Germline CDR1 and CDR2: MNHEY and SMNVEV (reference sequence). Losses at the gene ends were 3 bases for V and 2 bases for J; bases not matched to a gene: 0. The CDR3 contains 14 residues. The CDR3 protein is CASSLGQGAYEQYF. The CDR3 DNA reads as TGTGCCAGCAGTTTGGGACAGGGGGCCTACGAGCAGTACTTC.

V gene TRBV10-1 combines with J gene TRBJ1-1; D unclear. Germline CDR1 WNHNN, CDR2 SYGVQD (reference sequence). V was clipped by 0 bases and J by 0 bases, with 14 bases between them. The CDR3 is 17 residues long. The CDR3 bases are TGCGCCAGCAGTGAGTCGCCGAAAGCTAACGTGAACACTGAAGCTTTCTTT. Its translation is CASSESPKANVNTEAFF.

This clone appeared a few times. The V and J genes are TRBV7-2 and TRBJ1-1; D is unclear. The CDR3 runs to 14 residues. Trimming removed 4 bases from V and 3 bases from J, with 12 bases in between. In germline, CDR1 is SGHTA, CDR2 FQGNSA. The CDR3 sequence: CASSSNWGDTEAFF. CDR3 DNA: TGTGCCAGCAGCTCCAATTGGGGAGACACTGAAGCTTTCTTT.

The chain links TRBV15 to TRBJ1-5; D is uncertain. Germline assignment: CDR1 LNHNV and CDR2 YYDKDF (reference sequence). V shed 7 bases and J shed 0 bases, with 10 bases lying between them. The CDR3 has 14 residues. The CDR3, as DNA: TGTGCCACCATGTTAGCGTATAGCAATCAGCCCCAGCATTTT. It is translated as CATMLAYSNQPQHF.

As for this clone: One junction end does not reproduce the germline sequence, and a read error may be involved. This chain uses TRBV6-5 with TRBJ1-2, with D perhaps matching TRBD1 (6 bases). The CDR3 has 15 residues. Germline CDR1 and CDR2: MNHEY and SVGAGI. CDR3 sequence reads: CASSYSSSAPNDRHF. The CDR3 DNA is TGTGCCAGCAGTTACTCGAGTTCCGCCCCCAACGACAGGCACTTC.

V gene TRBV7-9 combines with J gene TRBJ1-2, with a weak D call TRBD1 (6 bases). The V end lost 5 bases, the J end lost 7 bases, and 14 bases lay between the germline ends. This CDR3 spans 13 amino acids. Germline CDR1 reads SEHNR; CDR2 reads FQNEAQ (reference sequence). The CDR3 is CASSPSGGPGYTF. As DNA, the CDR3 is TGTGCCAGCAGCCCCAGCGGGGGCCCTGGCTACACCTTC.

V usage is TRBV7-6 and J usage is TRBJ2-7; D uncertain. The CDR3 covers 12 residues. The V end lost 1 base, the J end lost 6 bases, and 7 bases lay between the germline ends. CDR1 is SGHVS, CDR2 FNYEAQ, per germline. CDR3 amino acids: CASSLVRSEQYF. The CDR3 DNA reads TGTGCCAGCAGCTTAGTTCGGTCCGAGCAGTACTTC.